The T cell receptor (beta chain) under discussion was sequenced for a study of cytomegalovirus exposure and HLA in healthy donors. The CDR3 consists of 15 residues. Germline loops: CDR1 MNHNS, CDR2 SASEGT. The V and J ends lost 4 bases and 7 bases, in that order; junction bases with no gene match: 8. The study ran its PCR with 60 Vbeta and 13 Jbeta primers. Generated by immunoSEQ multiplex PCR, the TCRdb table keeps only in-frame clones and is missing some. The sample contains some 130,000 clones, roughly 60% of which appear only once. This clone was picked up a small number of times. What it binds is unknown. General observations from the study: A likely sequencing artifact accounted for one observed cluster of highly shared sequence variants.

The chain is built from TRBV6-1 and TRBJ2-1; TRBD2 agrees at 9 bases. The receptor's source is a man aged 35 to 55 in good health and CMV-seropositive. Sequences were obtained from PBMCs. The CDR3 region has the DNA TGTGCCAGCAGTGCCTTACTAGCGGGCCTGAATGAGCAGTTCTTC. This sequence encodes CASSALLAGLNEQFF.